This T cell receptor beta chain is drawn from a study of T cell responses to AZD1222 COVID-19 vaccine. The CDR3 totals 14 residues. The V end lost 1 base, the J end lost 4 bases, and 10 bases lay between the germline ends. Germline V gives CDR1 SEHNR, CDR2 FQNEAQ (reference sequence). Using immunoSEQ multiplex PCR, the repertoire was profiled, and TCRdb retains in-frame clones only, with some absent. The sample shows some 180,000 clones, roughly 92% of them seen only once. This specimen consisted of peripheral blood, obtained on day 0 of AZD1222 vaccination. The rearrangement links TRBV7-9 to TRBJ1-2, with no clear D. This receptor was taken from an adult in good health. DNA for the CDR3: TGTGCCAGCAGCTTAGATCTCCTAACCTATGGCTACACCTTC. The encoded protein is CASSLDLLTYGYTF.